This T cell receptor beta chain was retrieved from a study of beta chain features in type 1 diabetes. The study reverse transcribed the entire isolated RNA, so it sequenced expressed TCRB transcripts. The table came from immunoSEQ multiplex PCR; TCRdb's copy has only in-frame clones and leaves some out. The data hold hundreds of thousands of clones, with approximately 12% observed a single time. This clone was recorded a few times. As yet, its antigen is unknown. Mismatch with germline at one junction end may stem from a read error. Study conclusions and caveats: Over-representation of high TCR-expressing cells was a possible consequence of cDNA sequencing. The naive, central memory and Treg TCRB repertoires showed an apparent similarity that was greater among patients than among healthy donors. All four CD4+ subsets of Type 1 diabetes patients contained TCRB CDR3s that were moderately but significantly shorter.

The CDR3 is made up of 15 amino acids. Germline V gene sequence: CDR1 SGHNT, CDR2 YENEEA. All sorted populations exceeded 95% purity. Sequenced sample: naive CD4+ T cells from blood. V is TRBV11-3 and J is TRBJ1-4; possible D gene TRBD1, 6 bases. This receptor was obtained from a woman between 18 and 29 years old with type 1 diabetes. Written as DNA, the CDR3 is TGTGCCAGCAGCGTCTCCGGGACAACGAATGAAAAACTGTTTTTT. It codes for CASSVSGTTNEKLFF.